The rows below give T cell receptor beta chains drawn from one sample of a study of regulatory T cells in long-lasting Graves disease. TCRdb reanalysed the multiplex PCR reads using MiXCR and keeps one entry per CDR3 protein. The data show about 520,000 distinct CDR3 sequences, 12% seen once. These data were also reused for a study on T cells in Graves' hyperthyroidism and ophthalmopathy.

The input for sequencing was peripheral blood mononuclear cells (PBMCs), taken at new diagnosis, from a patient treated with antithyroid drugs. Source of these receptors: a woman aged 30 to 39 with Graves disease. The CDR3 runs from the conserved cysteine through the conserved F or W. Fields, in order: clone size, J gene, D gene, V gene, CDR3 protein, CDR3 DNA. A D gene is named only where the DNA matches it firmly. Expanded clones are given a class, and other clones once, few, many or no size at all.

clone size: -; J gene: TRBJ1-5; D gene: -; V gene: TRBV2; CDR3 protein: CASSVGVLAENQPQHF; CDR3 DNA: TGTGCCAGCAGTGTTGGTGTTCTGGCAGAGAATCAGCCCCAGCATTTT
clone size: many; J gene: TRBJ2-1; D gene: TRBD1; V gene: TRBV27; CDR3 protein: CASSLGTVNEQFF; CDR3 DNA: TGTGCCAGCAGTTTAGGGACAGTAAATGAGCAGTTCTTC
clone size: many; J gene: TRBJ1-5; D gene: -; V gene: TRBV18; CDR3 protein: CASSPRAVGQPQHF; CDR3 DNA: TGTGCCAGCTCACCACGGGCAGTTGGTCAGCCCCAGCATTTT
clone size: many; J gene: TRBJ1-5; D gene: -; V gene: TRBV3-1; CDR3 protein: CASSQLPNFQPQHF; CDR3 DNA: TGTGCCAGCAGCCAACTCCCCAATTTCCAGCCCCAGCATTTT
clone size: few; J gene: TRBJ2-1; D gene: TRBD2; V gene: TRBV7-2; CDR3 protein: CASSTLAAYVEQFF; CDR3 DNA: TGTGCCAGCAGCACACTAGCGGCCTATGTTGAGCAGTTCTTC
clone size: -; J gene: TRBJ1-2; D gene: -; V gene: TRBV5-4; CDR3 protein: CASSHGGPHNGYTF; CDR3 DNA: TGTGCCAGCAGCCACGGGGGCCCGCACAATGGCTACACCTTC
clone size: many; J gene: TRBJ2-1; D gene: -; V gene: TRBV9; CDR3 protein: CASSVAPTPYNEQFF; CDR3 DNA: TGTGCCAGCAGCGTAGCCCCGACCCCCTACAATGAGCAGTTCTTC
clone size: many; J gene: TRBJ2-2; D gene: -; V gene: TRBV6-5; CDR3 protein: CASSYSYLTESNTGELFF; CDR3 DNA: TGTGCCAGCAGTTACAGTTACCTCACAGAATCGAACACCGGGGAGCTGTTTTTT
clone size: many; J gene: TRBJ1-4; D gene: -; V gene: TRBV2; CDR3 protein: CASRISPNEKLFF; CDR3 DNA: TGTGCCAGCAGAATTAGTCCTAATGAAAAACTGTTTTTT
clone size: -; J gene: TRBJ2-4; D gene: -; V gene: TRBV11-2; CDR3 protein: CASSSTGTPNHF; CDR3 DNA: TGTGCCAGCAGCTCCACCGGGACTCCCAACCACTTC
clone size: few; J gene: TRBJ2-6; D gene: -; V gene: TRBV6-2/TRBV6-3; CDR3 protein: CASSWGTGANVLTF; CDR3 DNA: TGTGCCAGCAGTTGGGGGACTGGGGCCAACGTCCTGACTTTC
clone size: many; J gene: TRBJ1-6; D gene: -; V gene: TRBV6-5; CDR3 protein: CASSYADRMGNSPLHF; CDR3 DNA: TGTGCCAGCAGTTACGCGGACCGGATGGGGAATTCACCCCTCCACTTT
clone size: -; J gene: TRBJ2-5; D gene: TRBD1; V gene: TRBV20-1; CDR3 protein: CSAHPGGAEEAQYF; CDR3 DNA: TGCAGTGCCCATCCAGGGGGCGCCGAAGAGGCCCAGTACTTC
clone size: -; J gene: TRBJ1-1; D gene: -; V gene: TRBV10-3; CDR3 protein: CAINTSPSYGAFF; CDR3 DNA: TGTGCCATCAATACAAGTCCCTCGTATGGAGCTTTCTTT
clone size: many; J gene: TRBJ2-7; D gene: -; V gene: TRBV20-1; CDR3 protein: CSANSRTATYEQYF; CDR3 DNA: TGCAGTGCTAACTCCAGGACAGCCACCTACGAGCAGTACTTC
clone size: -; J gene: TRBJ1-5; D gene: -; V gene: TRBV28; CDR3 protein: CASSLLSRGPGESGNQPQHF; CDR3 DNA: TGTGCCAGCAGTTTACTGAGCCGGGGACCTGGGGAAAGCGGCAATCAGCCCCAGCATTTT
clone size: many; J gene: TRBJ2-1; D gene: TRBD2; V gene: TRBV29-1; CDR3 protein: CSVVILAGGPYNEQFF; CDR3 DNA: TGCAGCGTTGTGATTCTAGCGGGAGGTCCATACAATGAGCAGTTCTTC
clone size: -; J gene: TRBJ1-1; D gene: -; V gene: TRBV27; CDR3 protein: CASSFLMDSTEAFF; CDR3 DNA: TGTGCCAGCAGTTTCCTCATGGACAGCACTGAAGCTTTCTTT
clone size: many; J gene: TRBJ1-6; D gene: -; V gene: TRBV20-1; CDR3 protein: CSARDRRSGNSPLHF; CDR3 DNA: TGCAGTGCTAGAGATCGTAGGTCGGGGAATTCACCCCTCCACTTT
clone size: -; J gene: TRBJ1-1; D gene: -; V gene: TRBV2; CDR3 protein: CASSAGTGTRAFF; CDR3 DNA: TGTGCCAGCAGTGCCGGAACCGGGACCCGAGCTTTCTTT
clone size: many; J gene: TRBJ1-1; D gene: -; V gene: TRBV11-2; CDR3 protein: CASSDGGFVAFF; CDR3 DNA: TGTGCCAGCAGCGATGGGGGGTTTGTGGCTTTCTTT
clone size: -; J gene: TRBJ2-3; D gene: -; V gene: TRBV15; CDR3 protein: CATSRAPGVTPFF; CDR3 DNA: TGTGCCACCAGCAGAGCCCCTGGGGTAACGCCTTTTTTT
clone size: many; J gene: TRBJ1-2; D gene: -; V gene: TRBV6-1; CDR3 protein: CASKSVQRALSGYTF; CDR3 DNA: TGTGCCAGCAAGTCCGTTCAACGGGCACTAAGTGGCTACACCTTC
clone size: many; J gene: TRBJ1-6; D gene: -; V gene: TRBV28; CDR3 protein: CASRDPGDRADESPLHF; CDR3 DNA: TGTGCCAGCAGGGATCCAGGGGACCGAGCGGATGAGTCACCCCTCCACTTT
clone size: -; J gene: TRBJ2-1; D gene: -; V gene: TRBV7-3; CDR3 protein: CASSISDTYNEQFF; CDR3 DNA: TGTGCCAGCTCCATTAGCGACACCTACAATGAGCAGTTCTTC
clone size: -; J gene: TRBJ2-1; D gene: -; V gene: TRBV9; CDR3 protein: CASSVAAQGWEQFF; CDR3 DNA: TGTGCCAGCAGCGTAGCGGCCCAGGGGTGGGAGCAGTTCTTC